The subject of this entry is one T cell receptor beta chain. The antigen is unknown. The sample contains more than one DNA sequence encoding this CDR3. These data belong to a study of shared clonotypes between healthy human individuals. Points from the study as a whole: Shared clonotypes across all four donors exceeded non-shared ones in generation probability.

The CDR3 spans 14 residues. CDR1 is ENHRY, CDR2 SYGVKD, per germline. V gave up 6 bases and J gave up 0 bases, with 9 bases separating them. Each sorted subset replicate got 200 ng genomic DNA, roughly 30,000 genomes. Using immunoSEQ multiplex PCR, the repertoire was profiled, and TCRdb retains in-frame clones only, with some absent. The sample shows about 680,000 clones, roughly 73% of them seen only once. Negatively enriched CD4+ T cells were divided by CD45RA into naive and memory. Sequencing was carried out using memory CD4+ T cells sorted from blood. Specified subset: CD45RA-negative fraction. The sequence came from a woman aged 30 to 39 in good health. The chain uses TRBV10-3 and TRBJ1-5; tentatively, D is TRBD1 (5 bases). The CDR3 DNA is TGTGCCATCAGGGGGGTAGATAGCAATCAGCCCCAGCATTTT. Translating it yields CAIRGVDSNQPQHF.